The 30 T cell receptor beta chains in this list originate from one sample, sequenced in a study of high-grade serous ovarian cancer treatment subgroups. Profiled with immunoSEQ multiplex PCR; TCRdb holds only in-frame clones, not every one. The table includes several thousand clones, roughly 80% detected once. Tumor samples were taken before definitive surgery or chemotherapy. The sample consisted of tumor tissue. The receptors stem from a human donor with high-grade serous ovarian cancer.

The genes are TRBV9 and TRBJ1-4; 8 bases are shared with TRBD1. This CDR3 is 14 amino acids long. V trimming: 6 bases; J trimming: 2 bases; junction bases outside the gene matches: 3. Per germline, CDR1 SGDLS and CDR2 YYNGEE. Here the CDR3 DNA reads TGTGCCAGCAAAGACAGGGGTACTAATGAAAAACTGTTTTTT. Its translation is CASKDRGTNEKLFF.

This chain links TRBV7-9 with TRBJ2-1; TRBD1 aligns across 9 bases. The germline CDR1 and CDR2 sequences are SEHNR and FQNEAQ (reference sequence). Germline trimming cut 5 bases from V and 7 bases from J; bases unmatched to any gene: 12. The CDR3 has 16 residues. The chain's CDR3 is CASSPPNRDRVNEQFF. DNA for the CDR3: TGTGCCAGCAGCCCGCCCAACCGGGACAGGGTGAATGAGCAGTTCTTC.

The CDR3 sequence: CAISESTSGGAGDTQYF. In nucleotides, the CDR3 is TGTGCCATCAGTGAGTCGACTAGCGGGGGGGCCGGAGATACGCAGTATTTT. The chain carries TRBV10-3 and TRBJ2-3; 14 nucleotides align to TRBD2. The CDR3 covers 17 residues. J gave up 5 bases and V 0 bases, and 4 bases lay outside the gene matches. Germline-derived CDR1 and CDR2 are ENHRY and SYGVKD.

This clone was seen a handful of times. J is TRBJ2-7 and V is TRBV7-2; the match to TRBD1 covers 8 bases. CDR1 is SGHTA, CDR2 FQGNSA, per germline. After removal of 1 base from V and 7 bases from J, the junction contained 6 bases not matched to a gene. The CDR3 consists of 14 residues. CDR3: CASSLGTGIYEQYF. Here the CDR3 DNA reads TGTGCCAGCAGCTTAGGGACAGGGATCTATGAGCAGTACTTC.

The chain employs TRBV7-9 and TRBJ2-5, with 10 bases fitting TRBD2. J lost 5 bases, V lost 5 bases, and 8 bases had no gene match. The CDR3 runs 15 residues. CDR1 SEHNR and CDR2 FQNEAQ come from the germline V gene (reference sequence). The CDR3 DNA reads TGTGCCAGCAGCCGAAGCGGGGGGGCGAGGGAGACCCAGTACTTC. Encoded protein: CASSRSGGARETQYF. Using reference TRBV7-9 and TRBJ2-5 for the parts outside the CDR3, the full variable domain is DTGVSQNPRHKITKRGQNVTFRCDPISEHNRLYWYRQTLGQGPEFLTYFQNEAQLEKSRLLSDRFSAERPKGSFSTLEIQRTEQGDSAMYLCASSRSGGARETQYFGPGTRLLVL.

This chain connects TRBV27 to TRBJ2-5, with TRBD2 as a possible D gene (6 bases). With 2 bases removed from V and 2 bases from J, the gap between germline ends came to 18 bases. The CDR3 is 17 residues long. The germline gives CDR1 MNHEY, CDR2 SMNVEV (reference sequence). The CDR3 reads CASSLRWWDGGQETQYF. As DNA, the CDR3 is TGTGCCAGCAGTTTAAGGTGGTGGGACGGGGGACAAGAGACCCAGTACTTC.

This clone has just a few counts. The chain employs TRBV27 and TRBJ1-1; D is undetermined. The CDR3 extends over 14 amino acids. The germline gives CDR1 MNHEY, CDR2 SMNVEV (reference sequence). The germline V and J ends were trimmed by 3 bases and 4 bases, with 12 bases remaining between them. The CDR3 is CASSFLAGGTEAFF. The CDR3 DNA reads TGTGCCAGCAGTTTTTTAGCCGGCGGCACTGAAGCTTTCTTT.

This clone was seen more than once but under ten times. This chain connects TRBV5-6 to TRBJ2-5, with D unclear. In germline, CDR1 is SGHDT, CDR2 YYEEEE. V lost 4 bases and J 13 bases, leaving 17 bases between the germline ends. The CDR3 has 12 amino acids. The CDR3 region has the DNA TGTGCCAGCAGCCATTACAATGGGGTCGGGTACTTC. Translated: CASSHYNGVGYF.

Regarding this clone: The junction does not match germline at one end; this may be a read error. The rearrangement uses TRBV20-1 and TRBJ1-1; TRBD1 aligns across 8 bases. CDR1 and CDR2 from the germline V gene are DFQATT and SNEGSKA (reference sequence). The CDR3 consists of 11 residues. DNA of the CDR3: TGCAGTGCTAGAGATTGGGCAGGGGGCGGGTTT. It yields the protein CSARDWAGGGF.

This clone was detected only a few times. V gene TRBV7-2 combines with J gene TRBJ1-2, with a possible D match to TRBD1 (6 bases). This CDR3 has 15 residues. Per germline, CDR1 SGHTA and CDR2 FQGNSA. Trimming left V 7 bases short and J 5 bases short, with 20 bases between. CDR3 DNA: TGTGCCAGCAACCCTGGGCAAGGGGGATTTTATGGCTACACCTTC. The encoded protein is CASNPGQGGFYGYTF.

This chain joins TRBV4-2 and TRBJ2-3; 13 positions match TRBD2. CDR1 LGHNA and CDR2 YNFKEQ come from the germline V gene. The CDR3 is 15 residues long. With 2 bases clipped from V and 7 bases from J, the junction kept 3 bases outside the gene matches. The CDR3 sequence: CASSQTSGGAYTQYF. The CDR3 DNA follows: TGTGCCAGCAGCCAAACTAGCGGGGGGGCCTATACGCAGTATTTT.

This clone showed up just a few times. J is TRBJ2-3 and V is TRBV27; TRBD2 matches 12 bases. The CDR3 has 15 residues. The germline CDR1 and CDR2 sequences are MNHEY and SMNVEV (reference sequence). Losses at the gene ends were 3 bases for V and 5 bases for J; bases not matched to a gene: 3. CDR3 sequence reads: CASSLTTSGGDTQYF. CDR3 DNA sequence: TGTGCCAGCAGTTTGACGACTAGCGGGGGAGATACGCAGTATTTT.

DNA of the CDR3: TGTGCCAGCAGTTACTCGTCGGGGGACGAGCAGTACGTC. Its translation: CASSYSSGDEQYV. The J gene is TRBJ2-7, the V gene TRBV6-5; D might be TRBD2 (6 bases). The CDR3 runs to 13 residues. The germline V and J ends were trimmed by 0 bases and 5 bases, with 8 bases remaining between them. Germline V lookup: CDR1 MNHEY, CDR2 SVGAGI.

The chain links TRBV7-4 to TRBJ1-2, with 9 nucleotides matching TRBD1. The CDR3 has 14 amino acids. Germline CDR1 reads SGHVT; CDR2 reads SQSDAQ. With 0 bases clipped from V and 8 bases from J, the junction kept 4 bases outside the gene matches. CDR3: CASSLADRGIGYTF. For the CDR3, the DNA is TGTGCCAGCAGCTTAGCTGACAGGGGGATCGGCTACACCTTC.

The chain carries TRBV19 and TRBJ1-1; D may be TRBD1 (5 bases). CDR1 and CDR2 from the germline V gene are LNHDA and SQIVND (reference sequence). The CDR3 has 13 residues. The germline V and J ends were trimmed by 7 bases and 4 bases, with 13 bases remaining between them. As DNA, the CDR3 is TGTGCCAGTAATGGCCTGAGGGGCACTGAAGCTTTCTTT. The encoded protein is CASNGLRGTEAFF.

V usage is TRBV7-9 and J usage is TRBJ1-2, with 7 positions matching TRBD1. The CDR3 extends over 15 amino acids. In germline, CDR1 is SEHNR, CDR2 FQNEAQ (reference sequence). With 1 base clipped from V and 5 bases from J, the junction kept 7 bases outside the gene matches. The CDR3 DNA follows: TGTGCCAGCAGCTTAGAGGGGACAGATGAATATGGCTACACCTTC. Protein: CASSLEGTDEYGYTF.

The V call is TRBV28, the J call TRBJ1-4, with 7 positions matching TRBD1. The CDR3 spans 15 residues. Trimming took 5 bases from V and 3 from J; bases not matched to a gene: 6. Germline assignment: CDR1 MDHEN and CDR2 SYDVKM. The CDR3 loop is CASSLMTGSNEKLFF. CDR3 sequence (DNA): TGTGCCAGCAGTCTAATGACAGGGTCTAATGAAAAACTGTTTTTT. Full variable domain (rest looked up from reference TRBV28 and TRBJ1-4): DVKVTQSSRYLVKRTGEKVFLECVQDMDHENMFWYRQDPGLGLRLIYFSYDVKMKEKGDIPEGYSVSREKKERFSLILESASTNQTSMYLCASSLMTGSNEKLFFGSGTQLSVL.

The chain combines TRBV5-4 with TRBJ2-7; TRBD1 matches at 9 bases. J gave up 3 bases and V 0 bases, and 1 base lay outside the gene matches. The CDR3 has 14 amino acids. Per the germline V gene, CDR1 is SGHNT and CDR2 is YYREEE (reference sequence). CDR3 protein: CASSLGTGVYEQYF. The CDR3 DNA follows: TGTGCCAGCAGCTTGGGGACAGGGGTCTACGAGCAGTACTTC.

This rearrangement joins TRBV7-9 to TRBJ1-1, with 7 positions matching TRBD1. Germline values: CDR1 SEHNR, CDR2 FQNEAQ (reference sequence). V gave up 5 bases and J gave up 5 bases; unmatched junction bases: 8. CDR3 length equals 14 residues. The CDR3 DNA reads TGTGCCAGCAGCCGAGGGGACAGTTGGACTGAAGCTTTCTTT. Amino acids: CASSRGDSWTEAFF.

The V call is TRBV7-9, the J call TRBJ2-1; 16 bases fit TRBD2. The CDR3 totals 18 residues. The germline V gene has CDR1 SEHNR and CDR2 FQNEAQ (reference sequence). V gave up 5 bases and J gave up 7 bases; unmatched junction bases: 11. CDR3 in amino acids: CASSRPGTSGGVVNEQFF. In nucleotides, the CDR3 is TGTGCCAGCAGCCGACCCGGGACTAGCGGGGGGGTAGTTAATGAGCAGTTCTTC.

This sequence joins TRBV7-2 and TRBJ2-1, with TRBD2 matching over 9 bases. Germline assignment: CDR1 SGHTA and CDR2 FQGNSA. J lost 3 bases, V lost 4 bases, and 4 bases had no gene match. The CDR3 totals 15 residues. The CDR3 region is CASSYARGGYNEQFF. As DNA, the CDR3 is TGTGCCAGCAGCTATGCGCGGGGGGGCTACAATGAGCAGTTCTTC. The variable domain in full, completed from reference TRBV7-2 and TRBJ2-1, reads GAGVSQSPSNKVTEKGKDVELRCDPISGHTALYWYRQSLGQGLEFLIYFQGNSAPDKSGLPSDRFSAERTGGSVSTLTIQRTQQEDSAVYLCASSYARGGYNEQFFGPGTRLTVL.

The J gene is TRBJ1-3, the V gene TRBV11-1; 10 positions agree with TRBD1. From germline, CDR1 is SGHAT and CDR2 FQDESV (reference sequence). CDR3 length: 16 residues. Losses at the gene ends were 5 bases for V and 1 base for J; bases not matched to a gene: 5. CDR3: CASSPGQGSSGNTIYF. As DNA, the CDR3 is TGTGCCAGCAGCCCGGGACAGGGGTCATCTGGAAACACCATATATTTT.

This rearrangement joins TRBV5-6 to TRBJ2-7, with a weak D call TRBD1 (6 bases). CDR3 length: 15 residues. The germline gives CDR1 SGHDT, CDR2 YYEEEE. V was pared by 4 bases and J by 0 bases, with 14 bases between. The CDR3 DNA reads as TGTGCCAGCAGCAGATGGACAGAGCCCTCCTACGAGCAGTACGTC. It encodes CASSRWTEPSYEQYV.

In this sample, this clone turned up a few times. The chain carries TRBV2 and TRBJ2-1, with D possibly TRBD1 on 8 matching bases. The V and J ends lost 3 bases and 8 bases respectively, with 14 bases between them. Germline V lookup: CDR1 SNHLY, CDR2 FYNNEI. The CDR3 is 14 residues long. The CDR3 loop is CASSDNRGRDEQFF. As DNA, the CDR3 is TGTGCCAGCAGTGACAACAGGGGGAGGGATGAGCAGTTCTTC.

This clone was seen more than once but under ten times. The J gene is TRBJ1-2, the V gene TRBV5-1, with D possibly TRBD1 on 5 matching bases. Per the germline V gene, CDR1 is SGHRS and CDR2 is YFSETQ. V lost 0 bases to trimming and J lost 3 bases, with 15 bases between them. The CDR3 loop spans 16 amino acids. CDR3 sequence: CASSLDLGRRDYGYTF. DNA for the CDR3: TGCGCCAGCAGCTTGGATCTGGGGCGGCGGGACTATGGCTACACCTTC.

The rearrangement uses TRBV4-1 and TRBJ2-7, with D uncertain. Looked up from germline, CDR1 is MGHRA and CDR2 is YSYEKL. There are 18 residues in the CDR3. V lost 0 bases, J lost 4 bases, and 22 bases lay in between. CDR3 region: CASSQDTTAERTLYEQYV. The CDR3 bases are TGCGCCAGCAGCCAAGACACGACGGCGGAACGGACGCTTTACGAGCAGTACGTC.

The rearrangement links TRBV14 to TRBJ1-2; D unresolved. V was shortened by 1 base and J by 3 bases, with 9 bases between the two germline ends. The V gene's germline CDR1 is SGHDN and CDR2 FVKESK. The CDR3 is 14 residues long. The CDR3 loop reads CASSQGSVHYGYTF. CDR3 sequence (DNA): TGTGCCAGCAGCCAAGGGTCAGTTCACTATGGCTACACCTTC.

The chain carries TRBV5-1 and TRBJ1-2, with 7 bases matching TRBD1. V lost 4 bases to trimming and J lost 0 bases; unmatched junction nucleotides: 6. CDR3 length: 15 amino acids. Germline V gene sequence: CDR1 SGHRS, CDR2 YFSETQ. DNA of the CDR3: TGCGCCAGCAGCGTGGGGACAGATCCTAACTATGGCTACACCTTC. Protein sequence: CASSVGTDPNYGYTF.

V usage is TRBV7-8 and J usage is TRBJ1-5, with D unresolved. Germline CDR1 reads SGHVS; CDR2 reads FQNEAQ. This CDR3 has 15 residues. V was clipped by 2 bases and J by 5 bases, with 13 bases between them. The CDR3 here is CASSLSGPLDQPQHF. The CDR3 bases are TGTGCCAGCAGCTTATCCGGGCCCTTGGATCAGCCCCAGCATTTT.

The chain combines TRBV18 with TRBJ1-5; D is ambiguous. The CDR3 totals 13 residues. Germline V gene sequence: CDR1 KGHSH, CDR2 LQKENI. The V end lost 3 bases, the J end lost 2 bases, and 5 bases lay between the germline ends. CDR3 DNA: TGTGCCAGCTCACCGGCGGGCAATCAGCCCCAGCATTTT. It codes for CASSPAGNQPQHF.